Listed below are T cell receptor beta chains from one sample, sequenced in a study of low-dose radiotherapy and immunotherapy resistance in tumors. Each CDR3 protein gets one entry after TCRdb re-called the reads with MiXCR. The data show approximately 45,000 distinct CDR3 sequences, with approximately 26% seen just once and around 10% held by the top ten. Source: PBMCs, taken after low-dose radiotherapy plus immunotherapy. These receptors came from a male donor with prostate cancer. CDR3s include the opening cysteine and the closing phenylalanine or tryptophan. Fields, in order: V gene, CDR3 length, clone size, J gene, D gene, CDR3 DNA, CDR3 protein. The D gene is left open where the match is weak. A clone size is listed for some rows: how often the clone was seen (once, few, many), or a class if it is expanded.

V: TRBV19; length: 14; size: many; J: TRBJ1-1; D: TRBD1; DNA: TGTGCCAGTAGTAAACAGGGGGCGGTCACTGAAGCTTTCTTT; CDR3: CASSKQGAVTEAFF
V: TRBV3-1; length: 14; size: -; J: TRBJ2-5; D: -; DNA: TGTGCCAGCAGCGAAGGAGGGGGGGGGGAGACCCAGTACTTC; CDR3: CASSEGGGGETQYF
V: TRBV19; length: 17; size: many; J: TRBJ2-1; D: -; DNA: TGTGCCAGTAGTCACACCGGGGGGCAGACGGGGCATGGTGAGCAGTTCTTC; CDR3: CASSHTGGQTGHGEQFF
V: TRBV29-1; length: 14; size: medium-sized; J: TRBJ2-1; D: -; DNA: TGCAGCGCCTCAGGAGGGGATTCCTACAATGAGCAGTTCTTC; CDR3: CSASGGDSYNEQFF
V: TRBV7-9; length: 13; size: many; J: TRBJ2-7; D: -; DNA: TGTGCCAGCAGCGACGACAGCGACTACGAGCAGTACTTC; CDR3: CASSDDSDYEQYF
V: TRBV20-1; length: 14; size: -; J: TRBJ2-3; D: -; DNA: TGCAGTGCCGCCGGGACATCTCTTGGGGATACGCAGTATTTT; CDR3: CSAAGTSLGDTQYF
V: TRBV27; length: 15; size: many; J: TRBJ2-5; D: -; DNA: TGTGCCAGCAGTTTCTCCACGGTGGGCCAAGAGACCCAGTACTTC; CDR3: CASSFSTVGQETQYF
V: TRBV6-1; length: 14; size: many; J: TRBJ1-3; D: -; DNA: TGTGCCAGCAGTGAAGGGCAGTCTGGAAACACCATATATTTT; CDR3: CASSEGQSGNTIYF
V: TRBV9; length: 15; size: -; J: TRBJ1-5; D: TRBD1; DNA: TGTGCCAGCAGCGCTACCGGGACAGGGAATCAGCCCCAGCATTTT; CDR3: CASSATGTGNQPQHF
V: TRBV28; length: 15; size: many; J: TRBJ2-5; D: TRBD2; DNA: TGTGCCAGCAGTTTAGGCCTAGCGGACTGGGAGACCCAGTACTTC; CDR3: CASSLGLADWETQYF
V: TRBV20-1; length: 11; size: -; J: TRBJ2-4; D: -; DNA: TGCAGTGCTAGTATTGAGCAGATTCAGTACTTC; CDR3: CSASIEQIQYF
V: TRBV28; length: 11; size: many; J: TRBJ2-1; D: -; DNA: TGTGCCAGCAGTTTAGGGGCATCTCGGTTCTTC; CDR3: CASSLGASRFF
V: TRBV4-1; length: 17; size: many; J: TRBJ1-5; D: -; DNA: TGCGCCAGCAGCCAAGATGAGAGGTATTTTAGCAATCAGCCCCAGCATTTT; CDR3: CASSQDERYFSNQPQHF
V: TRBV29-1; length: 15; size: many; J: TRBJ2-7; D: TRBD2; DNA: TGCAGCGTTGAGTGGGTGACTAGCGGGATCTACGAGCAGTACTTC; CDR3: CSVEWVTSGIYEQYF
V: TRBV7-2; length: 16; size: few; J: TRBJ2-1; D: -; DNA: TGTGCCAGCAGCTTAGGGAGGGGGCGCTCCTACAATGAGCAGTTCTTC; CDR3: CASSLGRGRSYNEQFF
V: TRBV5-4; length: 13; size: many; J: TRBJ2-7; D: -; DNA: TGTGCCAGCAGCTTGGTCGGATCCTACGAGCAGTACTTC; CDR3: CASSLVGSYEQYF
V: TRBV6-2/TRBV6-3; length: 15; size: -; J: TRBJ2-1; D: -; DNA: TGTGCCAGCGGGCCAGGGACCGAAGAGGGATCCGAGCAGTTCTTC; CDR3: CASGPGTEEGSEQFF
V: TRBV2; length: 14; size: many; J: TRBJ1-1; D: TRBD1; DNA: TGTGCCAGCAGTAGTGGACAGGTGAACACTGAAGCTTTCTTT; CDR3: CASSSGQVNTEAFF
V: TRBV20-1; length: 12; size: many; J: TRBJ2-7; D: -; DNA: TGCAGTGCTAGTCGCTCCGGCGGTGAGCAGTACTTC; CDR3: CSASRSGGEQYF
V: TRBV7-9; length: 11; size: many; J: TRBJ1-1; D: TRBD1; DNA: TGTGCCAGCACGACAGGGCCTGAAGCTTTCTTT; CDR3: CASTTGPEAFF
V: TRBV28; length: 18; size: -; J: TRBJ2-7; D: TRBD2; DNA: TGTGCCAGCAGTCGTCCCCACATAACTAGCGGGCGGTCCTACGAGCAGTACTTC; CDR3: CASSRPHITSGRSYEQYF
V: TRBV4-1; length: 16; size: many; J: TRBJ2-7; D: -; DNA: TGCGCCAGCAGCCAAGTTGGGGGGAGTGTCCCCTACGAGCAGTACTTC; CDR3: CASSQVGGSVPYEQYF
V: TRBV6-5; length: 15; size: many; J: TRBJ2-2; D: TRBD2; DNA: TGTGCCAGCAGGCTAGCGGGGGCCAACACCGGGGAGCTGTTTTTT; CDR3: CASRLAGANTGELFF